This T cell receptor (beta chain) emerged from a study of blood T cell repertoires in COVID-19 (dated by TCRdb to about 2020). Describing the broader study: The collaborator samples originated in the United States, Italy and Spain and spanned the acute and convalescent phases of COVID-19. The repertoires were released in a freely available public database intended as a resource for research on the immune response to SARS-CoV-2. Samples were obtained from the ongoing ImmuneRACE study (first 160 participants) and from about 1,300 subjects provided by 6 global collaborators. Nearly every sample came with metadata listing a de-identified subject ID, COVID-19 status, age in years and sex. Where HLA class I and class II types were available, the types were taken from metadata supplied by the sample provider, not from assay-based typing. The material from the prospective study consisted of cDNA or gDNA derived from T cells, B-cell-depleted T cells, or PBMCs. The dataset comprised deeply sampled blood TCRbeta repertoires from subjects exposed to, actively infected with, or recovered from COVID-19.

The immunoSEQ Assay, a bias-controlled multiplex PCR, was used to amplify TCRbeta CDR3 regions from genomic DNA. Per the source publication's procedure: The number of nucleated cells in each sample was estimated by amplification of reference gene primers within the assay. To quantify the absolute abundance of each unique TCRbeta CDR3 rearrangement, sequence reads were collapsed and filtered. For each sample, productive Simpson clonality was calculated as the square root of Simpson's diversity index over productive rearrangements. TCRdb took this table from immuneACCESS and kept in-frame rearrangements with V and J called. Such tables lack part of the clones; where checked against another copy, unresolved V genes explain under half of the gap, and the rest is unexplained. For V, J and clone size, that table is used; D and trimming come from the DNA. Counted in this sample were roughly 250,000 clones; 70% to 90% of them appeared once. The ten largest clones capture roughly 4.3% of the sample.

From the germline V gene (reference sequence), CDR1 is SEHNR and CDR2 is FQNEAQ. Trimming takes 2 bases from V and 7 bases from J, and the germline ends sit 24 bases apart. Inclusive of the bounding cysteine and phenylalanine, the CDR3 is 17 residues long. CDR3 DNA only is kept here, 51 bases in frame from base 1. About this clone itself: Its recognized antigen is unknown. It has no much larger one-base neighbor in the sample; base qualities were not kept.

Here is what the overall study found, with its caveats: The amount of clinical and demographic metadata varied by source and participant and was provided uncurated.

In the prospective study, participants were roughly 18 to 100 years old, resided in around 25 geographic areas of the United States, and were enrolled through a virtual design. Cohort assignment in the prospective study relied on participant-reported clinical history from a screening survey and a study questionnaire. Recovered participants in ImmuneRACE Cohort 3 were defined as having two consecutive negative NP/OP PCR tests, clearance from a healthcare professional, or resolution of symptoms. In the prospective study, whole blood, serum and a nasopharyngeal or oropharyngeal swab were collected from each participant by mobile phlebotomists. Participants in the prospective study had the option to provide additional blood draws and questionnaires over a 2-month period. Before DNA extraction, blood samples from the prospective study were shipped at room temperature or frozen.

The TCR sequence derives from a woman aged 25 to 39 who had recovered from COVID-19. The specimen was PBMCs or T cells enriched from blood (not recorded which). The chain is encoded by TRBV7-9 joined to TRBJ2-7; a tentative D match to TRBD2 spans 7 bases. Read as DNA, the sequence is TGTGCCAGCAGCTTAAAGGGGGGGCAGGGACCCCTCGGGGAGCAGTACTTC. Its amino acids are CASSLKGGQGPLGEQYF.